These 26 T cell receptor beta chains came from one sample sequenced in a study of human T cells and chemical hapten exposure. Specified time point: healthy volunteer bleed at 2 weeks. The total RNA was obtained from whole blood that was not fractionated. TCRdb reanalysed the RACE reads using MiXCR and keeps one entry per CDR3 protein. The table has some 90,000 distinct CDR3 sequences, about 8.7% seen once. The sequenced material came from whole blood. These TCRs come from a female donor in good health. Some clones in this sample may be carry-over from other donors' samples.

This clonotype has only a few counts. The chain joins TRBV29-1 to TRBJ2-3; weak D call: TRBD2 (5 bases). The CDR3 is made up of 15 amino acids. Per germline, CDR1 SQVTM and CDR2 ANQGSEA. Trimming removed 2 bases from V and 2 bases from J, with 14 bases in between. DNA of the CDR3: TGCAGCGTTGAATTTAGCGAGAACCCCACAGATACGCAGTATTTT. Residues: CSVEFSENPTDTQYF.

This clonotype has at least ten counts. The V gene is TRBV4-1, the J gene TRBJ2-1; 7 nucleotides line up with TRBD2. The germline CDR1 and CDR2 sequences are MGHRA and YSYEKL. This CDR3 spans 15 amino acids. J was trimmed by 7 bases and V by 2 bases; bases with no gene match: 8. The CDR3 sequence: CASSQIRDYRNEQFF. Written as DNA, the CDR3 is TGCGCCAGCAGCCAAATTAGGGACTACAGGAATGAGCAGTTCTTC.

The chain couples TRBV3-1 to TRBJ2-2; the D is unclear. Looked up from germline, CDR1 is LGHDT and CDR2 is YNNKEL (reference sequence). Trimming removed 8 bases from V and 9 bases from J, with 19 bases in between. This CDR3 contains 14 residues. CDR3 sequence reads: CASGSWQRPWELFF. CDR3 in DNA: TGTGCCAGCGGGTCTTGGCAGAGGCCCTGGGAGCTGTTTTTT.

This clonotype was recorded at least ten times. The chain carries TRBV10-3 and TRBJ2-7; 7 bases agree with TRBD1. Germline CDR1 is ENHRY and CDR2 is SYGVKD. V shed 4 bases, J shed 6 bases, and the junction held 15 bases outside the gene matches. The CDR3 covers 16 residues. CDR3 loop: CAISGGTAEALSEQYF. The CDR3 nucleotides are TGTGCCATCAGTGGGGGGACAGCCGAGGCCCTTAGCGAGCAGTACTTC.

This chain joins TRBV12-3 or TRBV12-4 and TRBJ2-7; the D is unclear. Trimming cost V 0 bases and J 2 bases, with 8 bases left between them. The CDR3 has 14 amino acids. The CDR3 DNA is TGTGCCAGCAGTTTAGCGTCAGGCACCTACGAGCAGTACTTC. Encoded protein: CASSLASGTYEQYF.

This clonotype was observed a handful of times. The chain combines TRBV28 with TRBJ2-3; the D is unclear. Per germline, CDR1 MDHEN and CDR2 SYDVKM. V was shortened by 5 bases and J by 6 bases, with 24 bases between the two germline ends. CDR3 length equals 17 residues. The DNA for the CDR3 is TGTGCCAGCAGTGGCCGCTCGTCTACTACTGCCCCCGATACGCAGTATTTT. This encodes CASSGRSSTTAPDTQYF.

The rearrangement joins TRBV24-1 to TRBJ1-6; no reliable D call. Germline V CDR1 and CDR2: KGHDR, SFDVKD. Trimming removed 4 bases from V and 7 bases from J, with 13 bases in between. This CDR3 has 15 amino acids. This CDR3 is CATSERRRLNSPLHF. In DNA, the CDR3 is TGTGCCACCAGTGAAAGGCGGAGGTTGAATTCACCCCTCCACTTT.

The chain has TRBV3-1 and TRBJ1-6; no definite D call. The ends were cut back, 0 bases at V and 7 bases at J, with 1 base in the middle. The germline V gene has CDR1 LGHDT and CDR2 YNNKEL (reference sequence). The CDR3 covers 12 residues. The CDR3, as DNA: TGTGCCAGCAGCCAAGAGAATTCACCCCTCCACTTT. Residues: CASSQENSPLHF.

In its sample, this clonotype was seen many times. The rearrangement uses TRBV6-5 and TRBJ2-3, with D perhaps assigned TRBD1 or TRBD2 (5 bases each). V was shortened by 7 bases and J by 6 bases, with 17 bases between the two germline ends. From germline, CDR1 is MNHEY and CDR2 SVGAGI. The CDR3 contains 14 residues. The CDR3 nucleotides read TGTGCCAGCACCCAATACAGAGGGGTGGATACGCAGTATTTT. Encoded protein: CASTQYRGVDTQYF.

CDR3 nucleotides: TGTGCCAGCAGAAGACAGGGTTGTCGTGAAAAACTGTTTTTT. This translates into CASRRQGCREKLFF. The chain has TRBV6-1 and TRBJ1-4, with 7 bases matching TRBD1. The trim removed 6 bases at V and 7 bases at J, leaving 8 bases unmatched. The CDR3 is made up of 14 amino acids. CDR1 and CDR2 (germline): MNHNS, SASEGT.

V usage is TRBV15 and J usage is TRBJ2-7; D is possibly TRBD2 (7 bases). Germline CDR1 is LNHNV and CDR2 is YYDKDF (reference sequence). There are 17 residues in the CDR3. V gave up 5 bases and J gave up 6 bases, with 26 bases separating them. The CDR3 DNA sequence: TGTGCCACCAGCTTCCCCCGGGACATACCTTCGGGGGGCGAGCAGTACTTC. It translates to CATSFPRDIPSGGEQYF. Full variable domain (remainder filled in from reference TRBV15 and TRBJ2-7): DAMVIQNPRYQVTQFGKPVTLSCSQTLNHNVMYWYQQKSSQAPKLLFHYYDKDFNNEADTPDNFQSRRPNTSFCFLDIRSPGLGDTAMYLCATSFPRDIPSGGEQYFGPGTRLTVT.

The chain joins TRBV19 to TRBJ1-5; D possibly corresponds to TRBD1 (5 bases). Trimming shortened V by 6 bases and J by 2 bases, and 14 bases separated the two germline ends. Germline V gene data show CDR1 as LNHDA and CDR2 as SQIVND (reference sequence). CDR3 length: 15 residues. The CDR3 bases are TGTGCCAGTAGGATGAGGTTGGGGCGCAATCAGCCCCAGCATTTT. Translation: CASRMRLGRNQPQHF.

The chain is built from TRBV6-2 or TRBV6-3 and TRBJ2-5; tentatively, D is TRBD1 (6 bases). V was cut by 2 bases and J by 4 bases, with 11 bases left in between. The CDR3 has 14 residues. Germline CDR1 MNHEY, CDR2 SVGEGT. The CDR3 region has the DNA TGTGCCAGCAGTTACGGGGGCAGGGGAGAGACCCAGTACTTC. Translating it yields CASSYGGRGETQYF.

This clonotype showed up just a few times. V and J are TRBV5-8 and TRBJ2-7; possibly TRBD2 for D (5 bases). V was pared by 4 bases and J by 4 bases, with 18 bases between. Per germline, CDR1 SGHTS and CDR2 YDEGEE. The CDR3 has 15 residues. CDR3 sequence reads: CASSPREGSSYEQYF. The CDR3 DNA follows: TGTGCCAGCAGCCCACGAGAGGGTTCCTCGTACGAGCAGTACTTC.

This clonotype was found many times. The rearrangement joins TRBV24-1 to TRBJ2-3; 11 nucleotides match TRBD2. CDR1 and CDR2 (germline): KGHDR, SFDVKD. J gave up 6 bases and V 4 bases, and 8 bases lay outside the gene matches. This CDR3 has 16 amino acids. The DNA of the CDR3 is TGTGCCACCAGTGACCGCACTAGCGGGAGTATGGATACGCAGTATTTT. Translation: CATSDRTSGSMDTQYF.

V and J are TRBV20-1 and TRBJ2-1, with 9 bases matching TRBD2. The CDR3 loop spans 14 amino acids. V was pared by 6 bases and J by 8 bases, with 11 bases of the junction left unmatched. Germline CDR1 reads DFQATT; CDR2 reads SNEGSKA (reference sequence). This chain's CDR3 is CSANSGSLRDEQFF. DNA for the CDR3: TGCAGTGCCAATAGCGGGAGTCTGCGCGATGAGCAGTTCTTC.

This clonotype was recorded at least ten times. The genes are TRBV7-2 and TRBJ2-3; D is unclear. This CDR3 has 13 amino acids. The germline V gene has CDR1 SGHTA and CDR2 FQGNSA. V was cut by 4 bases and J by 4 bases, with 9 bases left in between. The CDR3: CASSYNKADTQYF. CDR3 DNA: TGTGCCAGCAGCTATAATAAAGCAGATACGCAGTATTTT.

This clonotype was recorded at least ten times. The chain has TRBV2 and TRBJ1-1, with TRBD1 identical over 7 bases. The trim removed 5 bases at V and 5 bases at J, leaving 5 bases unmatched. Germline CDR1 reads SNHLY; CDR2 reads FYNNEI. The CDR3 spans 13 residues. The CDR3 nucleotides are TGTGCCAGCAGTCCCAGGGGGGGGACTGAAGCTTTCTTT. As protein: CASSPRGGTEAFF.

The rearrangement links TRBV12-3 or TRBV12-4 to TRBJ1-3, with no clear D. The CDR3 runs 13 residues. V lost 5 bases and J 4 bases, leaving 9 bases between the germline ends. The CDR3, as DNA: TGTGCCAGCAGTCCACAGCGGGGAAACACCATATATTTT. Encoded protein: CASSPQRGNTIYF.

This clonotype occurred a few times. The V and J genes are TRBV6-5 and TRBJ1-1; possible D gene TRBD1, 5 bases. Germline-derived CDR1 and CDR2 are MNHEY and SVGAGI. With 7 bases removed from V and 4 bases from J, the gap between germline ends came to 19 bases. The CDR3 is 15 residues long. CDR3 sequence (DNA): TGTGCCAGCACATTAAGCCCCGTGGGGGGCACTGAAGCTTTCTTT. Protein: CASTLSPVGGTEAFF.

The chain carries TRBV5-1 and TRBJ2-7; D may be TRBD1 (5 bases). Trimming left V 1 base short and J 2 bases short, with 16 bases between. Germline CDR1 SGHRS, CDR2 YFSETQ. The CDR3 runs to 16 residues. DNA of the CDR3: TGCGCCAGCAGCTTGAGTTCAGGGAAGGACCCCTACGAGCAGTACTTC. This codes for CASSLSSGKDPYEQYF.

Only a few counts were recorded for this clonotype. The chain uses TRBV2 and TRBJ1-2; maybe TRBD1 (5 bases). The CDR3 consists of 13 residues. Trimming left V 6 bases short and J 3 bases short, with 11 bases between. Germline V lookup: CDR1 SNHLY, CDR2 FYNNEI. For the CDR3, the DNA is TGTGCCAGCAGAGGCCGGGGGGACTATGGCTACACCTTC. Protein: CASRGRGDYGYTF.

The chain employs TRBV12-3 or TRBV12-4 and TRBJ2-1; weak D call: TRBD2 (5 bases). Trimming took 1 base from V and 8 from J, leaving 9 bases between them. The CDR3 consists of 13 residues. CDR3 DNA sequence: TGTGCCAGCAGTTTAGTAGGAGGCGATGAGCAGTTCTTC. It codes for CASSLVGGDEQFF.

This clonotype was observed many times. V is TRBV24-1 and J is TRBJ2-1, with 7 nucleotides matching TRBD2. Germline trimming cut 0 bases from V and 5 bases from J; bases unmatched to any gene: 6. Germline lookup yields CDR1 KGHDR and CDR2 SFDVKD. The CDR3 has 16 amino acids. CDR3 sequence (DNA): TGTGCCACCAGTGATTTGCAGGCAGGGAGGGACAATGAGCAGTTCTTC. Its protein is CATSDLQAGRDNEQFF.

The gene calls are TRBV5-1 and TRBJ2-7; TRBD2 matches 9 bases. With V trimmed by 1 base and J by 6 bases, 8 bases remained unmatched. CDR1 is SGHRS, CDR2 YFSETQ, per germline. The CDR3 length is 15 residues. The CDR3 nucleotides are TGCGCCAGCAGCTTGATTGTAGCGGGAGCAAGCGAGCAGTACTTC. It codes for CASSLIVAGASEQYF.

The rearrangement links TRBV11-2 to TRBJ2-5, with 13 bases aligning to TRBD2. The CDR3 is made up of 17 amino acids. The germline CDR1 and CDR2 sequences are SGHAT and FQNNGV. V dropped 7 bases and J dropped 5; count of bases not matched to a gene: 13. The CDR3 DNA follows: TGTGCCAGCACCCTAACTAGCGGGAGGGCCGTTGGGGAGACCCAGTACTTC. Its translation: CASTLTSGRAVGETQYF.